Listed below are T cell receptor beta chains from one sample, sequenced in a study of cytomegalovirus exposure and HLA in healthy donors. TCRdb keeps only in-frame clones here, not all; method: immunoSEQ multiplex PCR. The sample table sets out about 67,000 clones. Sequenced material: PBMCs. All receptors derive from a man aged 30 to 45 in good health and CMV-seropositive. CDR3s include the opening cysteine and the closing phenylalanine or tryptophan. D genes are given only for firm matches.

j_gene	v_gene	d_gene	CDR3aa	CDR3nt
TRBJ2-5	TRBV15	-	CATSRVAETQYF	TGTGCCACCAGCAGGGTTGCGGAGACCCAGTACTTC
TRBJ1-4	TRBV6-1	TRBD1	CASMPGTGINEKLFF	TGTGCCAGCATGCCCGGGACAGGGATTAATGAAAAACTGTTTTTT
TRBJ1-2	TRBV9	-	CASSVEAGVSYGYTF	TGTGCCAGCAGCGTAGAGGCGGGTGTGAGCTATGGCTACACCTTC
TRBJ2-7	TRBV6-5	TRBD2	CASSLLAGVGEQYF	TGTGCCAGCAGTCTACTAGCGGGGGTGGGCGAGCAGTACTTC
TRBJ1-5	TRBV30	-	CAWSGGLSNQPQHF	TGTGCCTGGAGTGGAGGGCTAAGCAATCAGCCCCAGCATTTT
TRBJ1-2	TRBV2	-	CASRPMGANYGYTF	TGTGCCAGCAGACCAATGGGGGCGAACTATGGCTACACCTTC
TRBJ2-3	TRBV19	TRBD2	CASSINARGGNTDTQYF	TGTGCCAGTAGTATAAATGCACGGGGGGGGAACACAGATACGCAGTATTTT
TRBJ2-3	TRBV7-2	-	CASSSDLNTQYF	TGTGCCAGCAGCTCGGACTTAAATACGCAGTATTTT
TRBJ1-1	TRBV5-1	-	CASRGGTVNTEAFF	TGCGCCAGCAGGGGGGGGACGGTGAACACTGAAGCTTTCTTT
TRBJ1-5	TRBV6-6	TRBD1	CASSYGTGALNQPQHF	TGTGCCAGCAGTTACGGGACAGGGGCCCTCAATCAGCCCCAGCATTTT
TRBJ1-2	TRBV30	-	CAWSNRGARGYTF	TGTGCCTGGAGTAATCGGGGGGCGCGTGGCTACACCTTC
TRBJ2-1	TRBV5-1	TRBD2	CASSLGVTSGADNEQFF	TGCGCCAGCAGCTTGGGGGTAACTAGCGGGGCTGACAATGAGCAGTTCTTC
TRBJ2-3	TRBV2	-	CATASRGGTQYF	TGTGCCACCGCTTCCAGGGGTGGTACGCAGTATTTT
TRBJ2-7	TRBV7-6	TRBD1	CASSWGQGVEEQYF	TGTGCCAGCAGCTGGGGACAGGGCGTGGAAGAGCAGTACTTC